This T cell receptor (beta chain) was recorded in a study of T cells after yellow fever vaccination. TCRdb re-analysed the 5' RACE reads in MiXCR, keeping a single row per CDR3 protein. The sample carries 300,000 or so distinct CDR3 sequences, about 7.8% recorded once. This CDR3 region has 15 residues. Germline lookup yields CDR1 SEHNR and CDR2 FQNEAQ (reference sequence). Between the trimmed V and J ends, which lost 1 base and 4 bases, there was a span of 13 bases. The sequence came from a young man who received the YFV17D yellow fever vaccine. The specimen was PBMCs, collected about 41 days after the first yellow fever vaccination. The chain uses TRBV7-9 and TRBJ1-2; weak D call: TRBD1 (5 bases). In DNA, the CDR3 is TGTGCCAGCAGCTTAGAACAGGTTCCCTTCTATGGCTACACCTTC. Translation: CASSLEQVPFYGYTF.